Listed below are T cell receptor beta chains from one sample, sequenced in a study of cytomegalovirus exposure and HLA in healthy donors. Method: immunoSEQ multiplex PCR; TCRdb's copy keeps in-frame clones and lacks some. The data show 75,000 or so clones, with around 64% seen just once and approximately 21% held by the top ten. The sample comprised PBMCs. All receptors come from a man aged 40-49 years in good health and CMV-seropositive. The CDR3 runs from the conserved cysteine through the conserved F or W. D genes are given only for firm matches. Part of the rows lack a size; the others show once, few, many or a class for expanded clones.

TRBJ1-4 TRBV6-1 - - TGTGCCAGCAGTGAGCCCCCGGGAGCAGGGCCGGAAAAACTGTTTTTT CASSEPPGAGPEKLFF
TRBJ1-6 TRBV2 - few TGTGCCAGCACCCTGTCCCAGGGGAGCAATTCACCCCTCCACTTT CASTLSQGSNSPLHF
TRBJ2-1 TRBV19 TRBD2 - TGTGCCAGTAGAGAACTAGCGGGAGAGAACAATGAGCAGTTCTTC CASRELAGENNEQFF
TRBJ2-1 TRBV19 - - TGTGCCAGTAGTATCTCGCAGGGATACAATGAGCAGTTCTTC CASSISQGYNEQFF
TRBJ1-2 TRBV5-1 - - TGCGCCAGCAGCTTGGAGGCAGGCTCTGGAGGTGGCTACACCTTC CASSLEAGSGGGYTF
TRBJ1-2 TRBV28 - - TGTGCCAGCAGTTCGGACAGAAATAACTATGGCTACACCTTC CASSSDRNNYGYTF
TRBJ2-2 TRBV5-1 - few TGCGCCAGCAGCTTTGCGTCCGGGGAGCTGTTTTTT CASSFASGELFF
TRBJ1-6 TRBV2 - - TGTGCCAGCAGTGAAGCTAGTAATTCACCCCTCCACTTT CASSEASNSPLHF
TRBJ1-2 TRBV2 - - TGTGCCAACTTACAGGGACCGGGTGGCTACACCTTC CANLQGPGGYTF
TRBJ2-2 TRBV18 TRBD2 - TGTGCCAGCTCACCACCCGCTAGCGGGGGTATCACCGGGGAGCTGTTTTTT CASSPPASGGITGELFF
TRBJ2-3 TRBV4-2 TRBD2 - TGTGCCAGCAGCCAAGAAAGAGGACTAGCGGGCATCACAGATACGCAGTATTTT CASSQERGLAGITDTQYF
TRBJ2-5 TRBV18 - - TGTGCCAGCTCACCATTTGGCGGGGAGCCTCAAGAGACCCAGTACTTC CASSPFGGEPQETQYF
TRBJ2-3 TRBV15 TRBD2 - TGTGCCACCAGCAGAGGGGTAGCGGGGGGGCGAGATACGCAGTATTTT CATSRGVAGGRDTQYF
TRBJ1-6 TRBV30 TRBD1 - TGTGCCTCCGGACAGGGACAGCATTCACCCCTCCACTTT CASGQGQHSPLHF
TRBJ2-7 TRBV18 TRBD2 once TGTGCCAGCTCACGGACTAGCGGGACCTCCTACGAGCAGTACTTC CASSRTSGTSYEQYF
TRBJ1-5 TRBV7-2 - - TGTGCCAGCAGCTATTACTACGATAGCAATCAGCCCCAGCATTTT CASSYYYDSNQPQHF
TRBJ1-5 TRBV30 - - TGTGCCTGGAGTGTCAATAGCAATCAGCCCCAGCATTTT CAWSVNSNQPQHF
TRBJ2-1 TRBV9 - - TGTGCCAGCAGCACTACTTTTTCCGGGAATGAGCAGTTCTTC CASSTTFSGNEQFF
TRBJ2-3 TRBV4-3 TRBD2 - TGCGCCAGCAGCCAAGATGGGTCTAGCGGGGGGGCAGATACGCAGTATTTT CASSQDGSSGGADTQYF